Shown below are 15 T cell receptor beta chains from a single sample sequenced in a study of cytomegalovirus exposure and HLA in healthy donors. The PCR employed 60 Vbeta primers together with 13 Jbeta primers. Sequenced by immunoSEQ multiplex PCR; TCRdb stores in-frame clones only, minus some. This table has about 25,000 clones, 70% appearing once. The sequenced sample was PBMCs. The source is a woman in her fifties or sixties in good health and CMV-seronegative.

J is TRBJ1-1 and V is TRBV5-4; 7 bases are a match to TRBD1. The J segment lost 5 bases and the V segment lost 4 bases, leaving 11 bases of the junction unmatched. CDR1 and CDR2 (germline): SGHNT, YYREEE (reference sequence). CDR3 length: 15 residues. CDR3 coding DNA: TGTGCCAGCAGCCGAAAGGAGGGGGCAGGTACTGAAGCTTTCTTT. It specifies CASSRKEGAGTEAFF.

Sample share makes this clone large. The chain's CDR3 is CASSEGTGDSRGYTF. Here the CDR3 DNA reads TGTGCCAGCAGTGAAGGGACAGGGGACTCGCGTGGCTACACCTTC. The chain carries TRBV2 and TRBJ1-2, with 9 bases fitting TRBD1. This CDR3 comprises 15 residues. After removal of 1 base from V and 7 bases from J, the junction contained 7 bases not matched to a gene. In germline, CDR1 is SNHLY, CDR2 FYNNEI. The full variable domain, rest sourced from reference TRBV2 and TRBJ1-2, is EPEVTQTPSHQVTQMGQEVILRCVPISNHLYFYWYRQILGQKVEFLVSFYNNEISEKSEIFDDQFSVERPDGSNFTLKIRSTKLEDSAMYFCASSEGTGDSRGYTFGSGTRLTVV.

The V gene is TRBV6-5, the J gene TRBJ2-5; D possibly corresponds to TRBD1 (6 bases). V was trimmed by 0 bases and J by 2 bases, leaving 13 bases between them. Looked up from germline, CDR1 is MNHEY and CDR2 is SVGAGI. CDR3 length: 16 amino acids. The CDR3, as DNA: TGTGCCAGCAGTTACTCGAAGGACAGCTTACAAGAGACCCAGTACTTC. It is translated as CASSYSKDSLQETQYF.

The sample holds a few counts of this clone. The gene calls are TRBV6-1 and TRBJ1-5; maybe TRBD1 (5 bases). This CDR3 comprises 15 residues. Germline V gene sequence: CDR1 MNHNS, CDR2 SASEGT. V lost 3 bases to trimming and J lost 6 bases, with 15 bases between them. This CDR3 reads CASSEGPARSQPQHF. The DNA of the CDR3 is TGTGCCAGCAGTGAGGGGCCCGCACGGAGTCAGCCCCAGCATTTT.

This chain connects TRBV9 to TRBJ2-2; TRBD1 might be the D (6 bases). CDR1 SGDLS and CDR2 YYNGEE come from the germline V gene. This CDR3 is 15 amino acids long. V was pared by 3 bases and J by 7 bases, with 16 bases between. CDR3 nucleotide sequence: TGTGCCAGCAGCGCCGGGACACCTGCGAGCGGGGAGCTGTTTTTT. It yields the protein CASSAGTPASGELFF.

J is TRBJ1-2 and V is TRBV29-1, with D uncertain. The CDR3 totals 11 residues. The V and J ends lost 1 base and 4 bases respectively, with 4 bases between them. Germline CDR1 reads SQVTM; CDR2 reads ANQGSEA. The chain's CDR3 is CSVEGLYGYTF. CDR3 DNA sequence: TGCAGCGTTGAAGGACTCTATGGCTACACCTTC.

This clone has just a few counts. The chain is built from TRBV11-2 and TRBJ2-5; 7 bases match TRBD1. CDR1 is SGHAT and CDR2 is FQNNGV in the germline V gene. The length of the CDR3 is 12 residues. Trimming removed 7 bases from V and 4 bases from J; junction bases left unmatched: 3. The CDR3: CASNDRVETQYF. CDR3 DNA sequence: TGTGCCAGCAACGACAGGGTAGAGACCCAGTACTTC.

The chain joins TRBV5-4 to TRBJ1-6; 10 bases are shared with TRBD1. This CDR3 region has 17 residues. V dropped 6 bases and J dropped 4; count of bases not matched to a gene: 10. The germline V gene has CDR1 SGHNT and CDR2 YYREEE (reference sequence). Here the CDR3 DNA reads TGTGCCAGCACCTCGGGAGGGACAGGGGTATATAATTCACCCCTCCACTTT. The encoded protein is CASTSGGTGVYNSPLHF. Looking up the rest from reference TRBV5-4 and TRBJ1-6 gives the full variable domain: ETGVTQSPTHLIKTRGQQVTLRCSSQSGHNTVSWYQQALGQGPQFIFQYYREEENGRGNFPPRFSGLQFPNYSSELNVNALELDDSALYLCASTSGGTGVYNSPLHFGNGTRLTVT.

The CDR3 here is CASSGRGGGFYEQYF. CDR3 DNA: TGTGCCAGCAGTGGTAGGGGGGGAGGTTTCTACGAGCAGTACTTC. This chain uses TRBV28 with TRBJ2-7; TRBD2 might be the D (7 bases). The V end lost 5 bases, the J end lost 3 bases, and 17 bases lay between the germline ends. Germline CDR1 MDHEN, CDR2 SYDVKM. CDR3 length equals 15 residues. Combining the CDR3 with reference TRBV28 and TRBJ2-7 gives the whole variable domain DVKVTQSSRYLVKRTGEKVFLECVQDMDHENMFWYRQDPGLGLRLIYFSYDVKMKEKGDIPEGYSVSREKKERFSLILESASTNQTSMYLCASSGRGGGFYEQYFGPGTRLTVT.

The gene calls are TRBV7-9 and TRBJ2-7, with D tentatively TRBD1 (6 bases). Germline loops: CDR1 SEHNR, CDR2 FQNEAQ (reference sequence). Trimming stripped 3 bases from V and 3 bases from J, with 12 bases between. The CDR3 is made up of 14 amino acids. In DNA, the CDR3 is TGTGCCAGCAGCTTTGACAGGAACCACTACGAGCAGTACTTC. The encoded protein is CASSFDRNHYEQYF. The full variable domain, rest sourced from reference TRBV7-9 and TRBJ2-7, is DTGVSQNPRHKITKRGQNVTFRCDPISEHNRLYWYRQTLGQGPEFLTYFQNEAQLEKSRLLSDRFSAERPKGSFSTLEIQRTEQGDSAMYLCASSFDRNHYEQYFGPGTRLTVT.

This clone has a single count. This sequence joins TRBV7-6 and TRBJ2-2, with TRBD1 matching over 11 bases. Germline V gene lookup returns CDR1 SGHVS and CDR2 FNYEAQ. With V trimmed by 3 bases and J by 0 bases, 0 bases remained unmatched. This CDR3 is built from 16 residues. The CDR3 is CASSLGQGANTGELFF. The CDR3 bases are TGTGCCAGCAGCTTGGGACAGGGGGCGAACACCGGGGAGCTGTTTTTT.

The chain carries TRBV4-2 and TRBJ2-7; TRBD2 aligns across 9 bases. The CDR3 covers 16 residues. V dropped 0 bases and J dropped 6; count of bases not matched to a gene: 9. CDR1 and CDR2 from the germline V gene are LGHNA and YNFKEQ. The CDR3 DNA reads as TGTGCCAGCAGCCAAGAGGCGGGAGGGACCTACGTCGAGCAGTACTTC. Its translation is CASSQEAGGTYVEQYF.

The chain is built from TRBV5-1 and TRBJ2-3; 9 bases are shared with TRBD2. V gave up 7 bases and J gave up 4 bases; unmatched junction bases: 7. The CDR3 has 14 residues. Germline V gene lookup returns CDR1 SGHRS and CDR2 YFSETQ. The chain's CDR3 is CASQGVAGADTQYF. The CDR3 DNA reads TGCGCCAGCCAGGGGGTAGCGGGAGCAGATACGCAGTATTTT.

Only a few counts were recorded for this clone. V is TRBV7-6 and J is TRBJ2-2; 7 bases match TRBD2. CDR3 length: 15 amino acids. CDR1 and CDR2 (germline): SGHVS, FNYEAQ. The ends lost 5 bases at V and 4 bases at J; junction bases unmatched: 7. The CDR3 loop is CASSTTSPGTGELFF. Here the CDR3 DNA reads TGTGCCAGCAGCACGACTAGCCCGGGCACCGGGGAGCTGTTTTTT. The variable domain in full, completed from reference TRBV7-6 and TRBJ2-2, reads GAGVSQSPRYKVTKRGQDVALRCDPISGHVSLYWYRQALGQGPEFLTYFNYEAQQDKSGLPNDRFSAERPEGSISTLTIQRTEQRDSAMYRCASSTTSPGTGELFFGEGSRLTVL.

The V and J genes are TRBV25-1 and TRBJ1-5; D not certain. From germline, CDR1 is MGHDK and CDR2 SYGVNS. V was shortened by 1 base and J by 4 bases, with 2 bases between the two germline ends. The CDR3 extends over 12 amino acids. The CDR3 nucleotides read TGTGCCAGCAGTGAATCTAATCAGCCCCAGCATTTT. Protein product: CASSESNQPQHF.